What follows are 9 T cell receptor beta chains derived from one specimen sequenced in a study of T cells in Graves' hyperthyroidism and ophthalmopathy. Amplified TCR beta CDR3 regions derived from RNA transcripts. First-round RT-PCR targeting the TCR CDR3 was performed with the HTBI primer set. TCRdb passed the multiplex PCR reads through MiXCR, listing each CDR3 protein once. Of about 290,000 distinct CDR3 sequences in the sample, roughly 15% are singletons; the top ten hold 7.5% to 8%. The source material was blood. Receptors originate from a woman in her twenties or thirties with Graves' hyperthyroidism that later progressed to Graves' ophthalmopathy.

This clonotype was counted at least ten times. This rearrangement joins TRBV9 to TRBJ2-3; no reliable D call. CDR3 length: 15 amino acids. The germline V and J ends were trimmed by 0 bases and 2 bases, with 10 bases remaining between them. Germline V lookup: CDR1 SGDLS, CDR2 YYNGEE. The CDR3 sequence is CASSVEGRPTDTQYF. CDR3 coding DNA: TGTGCCAGCAGCGTAGAAGGGCGTCCCACAGATACGCAGTATTTT.

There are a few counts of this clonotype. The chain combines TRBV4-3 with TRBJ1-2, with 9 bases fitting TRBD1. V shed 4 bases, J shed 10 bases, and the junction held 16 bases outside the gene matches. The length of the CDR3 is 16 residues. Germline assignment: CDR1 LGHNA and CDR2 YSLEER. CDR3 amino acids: CASSLESGGTGFNYTF. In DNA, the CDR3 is TGCGCCAGCAGCCTCGAAAGTGGTGGGACAGGGTTTAACTACACCTTC.

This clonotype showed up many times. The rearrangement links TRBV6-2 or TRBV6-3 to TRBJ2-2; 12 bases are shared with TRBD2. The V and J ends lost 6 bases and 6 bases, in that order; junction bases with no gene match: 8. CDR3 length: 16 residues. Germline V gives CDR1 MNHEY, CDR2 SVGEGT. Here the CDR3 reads CASRGELAGGAGELFF. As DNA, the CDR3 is TGTGCCAGCAGGGGGGAACTAGCGGGAGGCGCCGGGGAGCTGTTTTTT.

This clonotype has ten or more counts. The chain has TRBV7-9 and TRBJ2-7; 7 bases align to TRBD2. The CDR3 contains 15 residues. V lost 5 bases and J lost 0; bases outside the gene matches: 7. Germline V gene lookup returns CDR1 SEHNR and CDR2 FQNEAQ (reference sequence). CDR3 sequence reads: CASSDGRRPSYEQYF. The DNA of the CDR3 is TGTGCCAGCAGCGACGGGAGGCGTCCCTCCTACGAGCAGTACTTC.

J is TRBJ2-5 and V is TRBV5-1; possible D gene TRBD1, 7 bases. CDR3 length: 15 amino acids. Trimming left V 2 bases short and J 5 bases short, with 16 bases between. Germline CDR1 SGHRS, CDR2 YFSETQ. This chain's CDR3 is CASSLNYRGGETQYF. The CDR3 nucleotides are TGCGCCAGCAGCTTAAACTACAGGGGAGGCGAGACCCAGTACTTC. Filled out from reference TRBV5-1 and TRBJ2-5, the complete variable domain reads KAGVTQTPRYLIKTRGQQVTLSCSPISGHRSVSWYQQTPGQGLQFLFEYFSETQRNKGNFPGRFSGRQFSNSRSEMNVSTLELGDSALYLCASSLNYRGGETQYFGPGTRLLVL.

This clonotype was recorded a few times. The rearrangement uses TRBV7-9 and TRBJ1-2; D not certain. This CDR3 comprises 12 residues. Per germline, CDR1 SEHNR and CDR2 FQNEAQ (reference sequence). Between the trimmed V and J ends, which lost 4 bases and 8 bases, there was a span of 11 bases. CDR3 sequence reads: CASSYREPGYTF. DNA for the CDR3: TGTGCCAGCAGCTACCGGGAGCCGGGCTACACCTTC.

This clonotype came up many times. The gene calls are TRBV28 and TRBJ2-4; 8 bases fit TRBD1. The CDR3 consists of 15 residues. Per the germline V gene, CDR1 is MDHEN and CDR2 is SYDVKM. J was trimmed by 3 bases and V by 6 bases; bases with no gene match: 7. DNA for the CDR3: TGTGCCAGCAGGAATCAGGGGGCTGGCAAAAACATTCAGTACTTC. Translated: CASRNQGAGKNIQYF.

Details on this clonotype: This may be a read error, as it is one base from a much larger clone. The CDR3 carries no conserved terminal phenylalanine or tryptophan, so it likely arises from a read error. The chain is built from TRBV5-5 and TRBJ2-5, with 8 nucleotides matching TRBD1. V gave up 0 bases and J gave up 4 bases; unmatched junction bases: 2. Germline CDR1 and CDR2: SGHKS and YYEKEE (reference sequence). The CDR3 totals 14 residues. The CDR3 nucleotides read TGTGCCAGCAGCTTGGGACAGGGGATAGAGACCCAGTACCTC. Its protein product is CASSLGQGIETQYL.

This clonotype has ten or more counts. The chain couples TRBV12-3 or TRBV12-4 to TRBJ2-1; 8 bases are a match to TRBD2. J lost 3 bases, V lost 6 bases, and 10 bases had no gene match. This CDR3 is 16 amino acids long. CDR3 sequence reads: CASSPTAGGSYNEQFF. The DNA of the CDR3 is TGTGCCAGCAGCCCAACGGCGGGAGGTAGCTACAATGAGCAGTTCTTC.